The next 8 T cell receptor beta chains were all read from a single sample in a study of blood T cell repertoires in COVID-19. Libraries were prepared by immunoSEQ multiplex PCR; TCRdb keeps only in-frame clonotypes and omits some of them. The data show approximately 350,000 clones, roughly 86% seen once. The sample was peripheral blood. The receptors here all came from a woman aged 65 to 85 with COVID-19, enrolled during active disease.

The rearrangement joins TRBV6-5 to TRBJ1-5; D unresolved. This CDR3 region has 13 residues. V was cut by 6 bases and J by 2 bases, with 8 bases left in between. The germline gives CDR1 MNHEY, CDR2 SVGAGI. The CDR3 spells CASSPSRNQPQHF. CDR3 bases: TGTGCCAGCAGCCCCAGTCGCAATCAGCCCCAGCATTTT.

As to this clone: The sample holds other DNA sequences that translate to the same CDR3. The chain couples TRBV5-1 to TRBJ2-3; 8 bases are shared with TRBD2. The CDR3 is made up of 16 amino acids. The junction had 9 bases not matched to a gene; V was cut back by 0 bases and J by 6 bases. The germline CDR1 and CDR2 sequences are SGHRS and YFSETQ. The CDR3 DNA is TGCGCCAGCAGCTTGGGGAGCGGGGGCTCCCGGGATACGCAGTATTTT. Encoded protein: CASSLGSGGSRDTQYF.

The chain carries TRBV7-2 and TRBJ2-7; D is perhaps TRBD1 (6 bases). V lost 4 bases to trimming and J lost 0 bases, with 10 bases between them. Germline CDR1 and CDR2: SGHTA and FQGNSA. The CDR3 is 14 residues long. CDR3 region: CASSSRDNSYEQYF. CDR3 nucleotides: TGTGCCAGCAGCTCCCGGGACAACTCCTACGAGCAGTACTTC.

This rearrangement joins TRBV19 to TRBJ1-2; perhaps TRBD1 as D (6 bases). Per the germline V gene, CDR1 is LNHDA and CDR2 is SQIVND (reference sequence). The ends were cut back, 7 bases at V and 7 bases at J, with 19 bases in the middle. The CDR3 sequence is 14 residues long. The CDR3 coding sequence is TGTGCCAGTACCACAGGGAACAAGATAAGTGGCTACACCTTC. Amino acid sequence: CASTTGNKISGYTF. Looking up the rest from reference TRBV19 and TRBJ1-2 gives the full variable domain: DGGITQSPKYLFRKEGQNVTLSCEQNLNHDAMYWYRQDPGQGLRLIYYSQIVNDFQKGDIAEGYSVSREKKESFPLTVTSAQKNPTAFYLCASTTGNKISGYTFGSGTRLTVV.

This clone was picked up a small number of times. The CDR3 here is CASSAVGGGNQPQHF. The CDR3 DNA sequence: TGTGCCAGCAGTGCGGTTGGCGGGGGTAATCAGCCCCAGCATTTT. The chain combines TRBV2 with TRBJ1-5; maybe TRBD1 (5 bases). The CDR3 covers 15 residues. CDR1 and CDR2 (germline): SNHLY, FYNNEI. V lost 4 bases to trimming and J lost 4 bases, with 14 bases between them.

The chain employs TRBV12-5 and TRBJ1-3; no reliable D call. This CDR3 is 16 amino acids long. CDR1 and CDR2 from the germline V gene are LGHNT and FRNRAP. V was clipped by 0 bases and J by 0 bases, with 9 bases between them. CDR3 amino acids: CASGLVLDGSGNTIYF. CDR3 sequence (DNA): TGTGCTAGTGGTTTGGTACTAGACGGCTCTGGAAACACCATATATTTT.

The chain combines TRBV9 with TRBJ1-5, with TRBD1 identical over 9 bases. CDR1 and CDR2 from the germline V gene are SGDLS and YYNGEE. CDR3 size: 14 residues. Trimming took 3 bases from V and 4 from J; bases not matched to a gene: 2. The CDR3 spells CASSDGTGNQPQHF. For the CDR3, the DNA is TGTGCCAGCAGCGACGGGACAGGGAATCAGCCCCAGCATTTT.

The V call is TRBV2, the J call TRBJ1-5; D is ambiguous. The germline CDR1 and CDR2 sequences are SNHLY and FYNNEI. The CDR3 totals 17 residues. V shed 2 bases and J shed 0 bases, with 14 bases lying between them. CDR3 sequence: CASSEMRDYHSNQPQHF. As DNA, the CDR3 is TGTGCCAGCAGTGAAATGCGAGATTACCATAGCAATCAGCCCCAGCATTTT.